The 10 T cell receptor beta chains below all came from one sample that was sequenced in a study of shared clonotypes between healthy human individuals. Produced via immunoSEQ multiplex PCR; TCRdb's table is partial and in-frame only. The sample shows millions of clones, roughly 95% of them seen only once. The material sequenced was naive CD4+ T cells sorted from blood. Subset noted: CD45RA+ positively selected. Receptors originate from a man between 18 and 35 years old in good health.

This chain uses TRBV5-8 with TRBJ1-3; 8 nucleotides agree with TRBD1. Germline assignment: CDR1 SGHTS and CDR2 YDEGEE. The trim removed 4 bases at V and 0 bases at J, leaving 3 bases unmatched. This CDR3 is built from 15 residues. CDR3 protein: CASSRTGNSGNTIYF. Written as DNA, the CDR3 is TGTGCCAGCAGCAGGACAGGGAACTCTGGAAACACCATATATTTT.

The J gene is TRBJ1-4, the V gene TRBV19; D remains ambiguous. CDR1 is LNHDA and CDR2 is SQIVND in the germline V gene (reference sequence). V lost 4 bases and J 2 bases, leaving 8 bases between the germline ends. This CDR3 contains 14 residues. CDR3 sequence: CASSTGLTNEKLFF. The CDR3 nucleotides read TGTGCCAGTAGTACAGGACTTACTAATGAAAAACTGTTTTTT.

This clone appeared many times. At the DNA level, this CDR3 is encoded by other sequences in the same sample as well. The chain uses TRBV6-5 and TRBJ1-2; perhaps TRBD1 as D (5 bases). Germline CDR1 MNHEY, CDR2 SVGAGI. The CDR3 sequence is 12 residues long. Between the trimmed V and J ends, which lost 2 bases and 6 bases, there was a span of 7 bases. CDR3 in DNA: TGTGCCAGCAGTTACCGGGGGGATGGCTACACCTTC. It codes for CASSYRGDGYTF.

This chain links TRBV7-9 with TRBJ1-4; D is possibly TRBD1 (5 bases). The ends were cut back, 5 bases at V and 4 bases at J, with 17 bases in the middle. The length of the CDR3 is 16 residues. From germline, CDR1 is SEHNR and CDR2 FQNEAQ (reference sequence). CDR3 residues: CASSIDSGPVNEKLFF. CDR3 nucleotides: TGTGCCAGCAGCATTGACAGTGGACCGGTTAATGAAAAACTGTTTTTT.

This chain links TRBV4-1 with TRBJ1-6; D call uncertain. Germline V gene lookup returns CDR1 MGHRA and CDR2 YSYEKL. The CDR3 is 16 amino acids. V was trimmed by 0 bases and J by 10 bases, leaving 16 bases between them. The CDR3 is CASSQDREAGRSPLHF. The CDR3 DNA reads as TGCGCCAGCAGCCAAGATAGGGAAGCTGGAAGATCACCCCTCCACTTT.

The chain couples TRBV28 to TRBJ2-7; tentatively, D is TRBD1 (5 bases). V gave up 4 bases and J gave up 1 base, with 14 bases separating them. The CDR3 is 15 amino acids. CDR1 is MDHEN, CDR2 SYDVKM, per germline. CDR3 residues: CASSSRQLGSYEQYF. In DNA, the CDR3 is TGTGCCAGCAGTTCTAGACAGTTGGGATCCTACGAGCAGTACTTC. Full variable domain (remainder filled in from reference TRBV28 and TRBJ2-7): DVKVTQSSRYLVKRTGEKVFLECVQDMDHENMFWYRQDPGLGLRLIYFSYDVKMKEKGDIPEGYSVSREKKERFSLILESASTNQTSMYLCASSSRQLGSYEQYFGPGTRLTVT.

The chain joins TRBV6-1 to TRBJ1-5, with a tentative D call TRBD1 (5 bases). V lost 2 bases, J lost 4 bases, and 12 bases lay in between. The CDR3 consists of 15 residues. Germline CDR1 reads MNHNS; CDR2 reads SASEGT. The CDR3 nucleotides read TGTGCCAGCAGTGAATTTGCAGGGCCTAATCAGCCCCAGCATTTT. Encoded protein: CASSEFAGPNQPQHF.

The chain links TRBV10-2 to TRBJ2-7, with D perhaps matching TRBD1 (6 bases). Germline CDR1 WSHSY, CDR2 SAAADI. The CDR3 contains 13 residues. V was pared by 8 bases and J by 2 bases, with 13 bases between. CDR3 nucleotides: TGCGCCAGCGCTCAGGGGCAGCCCTACGAGCAGTACTTC. Translation: CASAQGQPYEQYF.

This chain joins TRBV4-3 and TRBJ2-7; TRBD2 matches 8 bases. This CDR3 spans 14 amino acids. Germline V gene lookup returns CDR1 LGHNA and CDR2 YSLEER. With V trimmed by 4 bases and J by 1 base, 3 bases remained unmatched. In nucleotides, the CDR3 is TGCGCCAGCAGCCCCGGGGGGGAGTCCTACGAGCAGTACTTC. Protein product: CASSPGGESYEQYF.

Here the CDR3 reads CASSFSRVWSAYEQYF. The CDR3 DNA sequence: TGTGCCAGCAGTTTCAGCAGGGTGTGGTCCGCCTACGAGCAGTACTTC. This chain links TRBV27 with TRBJ2-7, with D possibly TRBD1 on 5 matching bases. Trimming left V 3 bases short and J 2 bases short, with 17 bases between. Germline V CDR1 and CDR2: MNHEY, SMNVEV (reference sequence). The CDR3 consists of 16 residues.